The rows below give T cell receptor beta chains drawn from one sample of a study of yellow fever vaccine responses in identical twins. TCRdb called the RT-PCR reads again in MiXCR, with one record for every CDR3 protein. The table lists approximately 6,000 distinct CDR3 sequences, about 69% of them singletons, with 3.5% to 4.5% in the top ten. Sequenced here: T cells from blood (PBMCs), unsorted or a sorted subset (not recorded which), sampled before or after yellow fever vaccination (not recorded which). The origin of the receptors is a young woman who received the yellow fever vaccine. Each CDR3 is given with its conserved first and last residue. The order of the fields is V gene, clone size, CDR3 protein. Clone sizes are given selectively: once, few, many, or a class where the clone is expanded.

v_gene: TRBV4-3
abundance: .
CDR3aa: CASSQDFPGLEQYF

v_gene: TRBV4-1
abundance: .
CDR3aa: CASSQEGGKAYEQYF

v_gene: TRBV11-2
abundance: .
CDR3aa: CASSLGMYQETQYF

v_gene: TRBV5-3
abundance: .
CDR3aa: CARRHRGGGGTDTQYF

v_gene: TRBV29-1
abundance: .
CDR3aa: CSVESGNTEAFF

v_gene: TRBV5-5
abundance: .
CDR3aa: CASSQGQIADTQYF

v_gene: TRBV7-2
abundance: .
CDR3aa: CASSLAMGAGGYTF

v_gene: TRBV14
abundance: .
CDR3aa: CASSYQGLNEKLFF

v_gene: TRBV12-3/TRBV12-4
abundance: few
CDR3aa: CASSLRTNEQFF

v_gene: TRBV9
abundance: .
CDR3aa: CASSAPPRLRADTQYF

v_gene: TRBV2
abundance: .
CDR3aa: CASRGDFNQPQHF

v_gene: TRBV11-3
abundance: few
CDR3aa: CASSTDNSYEQYF

v_gene: TRBV29-1
abundance: .
CDR3aa: CSVGMAAGANVLTF

v_gene: TRBV10-1
abundance: once
CDR3aa: CASSEDGSTYNEQFF

v_gene: TRBV29-1
abundance: .
CDR3aa: CSVEYNQETQYF

v_gene: TRBV6-2/TRBV6-3
abundance: .
CDR3aa: CASSQLLGQGADTQYF

v_gene: TRBV29-1
abundance: .
CDR3aa: CSVEAGSGKLFF

v_gene: TRBV5-1
abundance: .
CDR3aa: CASSRPSESLLSYEQYF

v_gene: TRBV11-3
abundance: .
CDR3aa: CASSLPQGPYEQYF

v_gene: TRBV3-1
abundance: .
CDR3aa: CASSLRTAYEQYF

v_gene: TRBV6-1
abundance: .
CDR3aa: CASSVREARGTDTQYF

v_gene: TRBV18
abundance: few
CDR3aa: CASSPDSAEQYF

v_gene: TRBV12-3/TRBV12-4
abundance: .
CDR3aa: CASSFSEQFF

v_gene: TRBV5-1
abundance: few
CDR3aa: CASSLTGPQETQYF

v_gene: TRBV20-1
abundance: .
CDR3aa: CSAQAGALNQPQHF

v_gene: TRBV29-1
abundance: .
CDR3aa: CSGTSGPETQYF

v_gene: TRBV2
abundance: .
CDR3aa: CASSYRGLNTEAFF

v_gene: TRBV28
abundance: .
CDR3aa: CASSLAGATTDTQYF

v_gene: TRBV29-1
abundance: .
CDR3aa: CSATSMSSYEQYF

v_gene: TRBV2
abundance: .
CDR3aa: CASSRDGYEQYF

v_gene: TRBV28
abundance: .
CDR3aa: CASSPPTGVETQYF

v_gene: TRBV14
abundance: .
CDR3aa: CASSQGKASGILF

v_gene: TRBV5-6
abundance: few
CDR3aa: CASDGGRNDEQYF

v_gene: TRBV7-9
abundance: .
CDR3aa: CASSSTKMNTEAFF

v_gene: TRBV25-1
abundance: .
CDR3aa: CASRTYNEQFF

v_gene: TRBV28
abundance: .
CDR3aa: CASLSTGLGQPQHF

v_gene: TRBV7-2
abundance: .
CDR3aa: CASSYPTDSADTQYF

v_gene: TRBV11-2
abundance: once
CDR3aa: CASSLGFGGGRDEQYF

v_gene: TRBV5-1
abundance: .
CDR3aa: CASSSRRTDYEQYF

v_gene: TRBV29-1
abundance: .
CDR3aa: CSDGDGVLGNQPQHF

v_gene: TRBV18
abundance: .
CDR3aa: CASSPIFLGDSNQPQHF

v_gene: TRBV20-1
abundance: .
CDR3aa: CSARDLGLDYNEQFF

v_gene: TRBV29-1
abundance: .
CDR3aa: CSVVGQKSYEQYF

v_gene: TRBV20-1
abundance: .
CDR3aa: CSARVPSETETQYF

v_gene: TRBV4-2
abundance: few
CDR3aa: CASSQDMGSGQAYEQYF

v_gene: TRBV28
abundance: .
CDR3aa: CASSLTGQGNEKLFF

v_gene: TRBV29-1
abundance: .
CDR3aa: CSDRGGSDEQFF

v_gene: TRBV29-1
abundance: few
CDR3aa: CSVGGLILRPYEQYF

v_gene: TRBV18
abundance: .
CDR3aa: CASSPMADNQPQHF

v_gene: TRBV24-1
abundance: .
CDR3aa: CATSDTGRNEQFF

v_gene: TRBV20-1
abundance: .
CDR3aa: CSAGWGNEQFF

v_gene: TRBV20-1
abundance: .
CDR3aa: CSARVQGTDTQYF

v_gene: TRBV11-3
abundance: .
CDR3aa: CASSSGNEQFF

v_gene: TRBV7-2
abundance: few
CDR3aa: CASSLWMGQNYEQYF

v_gene: TRBV2
abundance: .
CDR3aa: CASSGMKNIQYF

v_gene: TRBV18
abundance: few
CDR3aa: CASSLDEAGEKLFF

v_gene: TRBV9
abundance: .
CDR3aa: CASSLNGNPQETQYF